Shown below are 28 T cell receptor beta chains from a single sample sequenced in a study of cytomegalovirus exposure and HLA in healthy donors. The study ran its PCR with 60 Vbeta and 13 Jbeta primers. Repertoires were generated with immunoSEQ multiplex PCR, while TCRdb's copy carries only in-frame clones and drops some. The table has roughly 120,000 clones, 9% to 10% seen once. The sequencing sample was made of PBMCs. Receptors originate from a man aged 25 to 45 in good health and CMV-seronegative.

About this clone itself: At one end, the junction sequence differs from germline, possibly due to a read error. The V call is TRBV5-1, the J call TRBJ1-2; 9 bases match TRBD1. The CDR3 covers 14 residues. Germline assignment: CDR1 SGHRS and CDR2 YFSETQ. The CDR3 DNA reads TGCGCCAGCAGCTTGGGGACAGGGGCCTATGGCTACTCCTTC. Translation gives CASSLGTGAYGYSF. Drawing the rest from reference TRBV5-1 and TRBJ1-2, the complete variable domain is KAGVTQTPRYLIKTRGQQVTLSCSPISGHRSVSWYQQTPGQGLQFLFEYFSETQRNKGNFPGRFSGRQFSNSRSEMNVSTLELGDSALYLCASSLGTGAYGYSFGSGTRLTVV.

The chain joins TRBV18 to TRBJ2-7; weak D call: TRBD2 (6 bases). This CDR3 is built from 16 residues. Germline V gives CDR1 KGHSH, CDR2 LQKENI. V was clipped by 3 bases and J by 0 bases, with 15 bases between them. This CDR3 reads CASSPLGGGTSYEQYF. CDR3 DNA: TGTGCCAGCTCACCTCTGGGGGGAGGTACCTCCTACGAGCAGTACTTC.

This clone was seen a few times. The CDR3 spells CASSRTGGDTQYF. CDR3 bases: TGTGCCAGCAGTCGTACAGGGGGTGATACGCAGTATTTT. The chain carries TRBV9 and TRBJ2-3, with 8 bases matching TRBD1. The V segment lost 5 bases and the J segment 6 bases; nucleotides outside the gene matches: 5. The CDR3 has 13 amino acids. In germline, CDR1 is SGDLS, CDR2 YYNGEE.

This clone was seen a few times. The genes are TRBV11-3 and TRBJ2-7, with D possibly being TRBD1 (6 bases). The V and J ends lost 6 bases and 3 bases respectively, with 15 bases between them. The CDR3 spans 14 residues. Germline V gives CDR1 SGHNT, CDR2 YENEEA. The CDR3 region has the DNA TGTGCCAGCAGGGCGGACAGCAGGCTCTACGAGCAGTACTTC. Encoded protein: CASRADSRLYEQYF.

The chain combines TRBV19 with TRBJ2-7, with D perhaps TRBD1 (6 bases). Germline assignment: CDR1 LNHDA and CDR2 SQIVND (reference sequence). This CDR3 is 11 amino acids long. V lost 8 bases and J lost 11, with 16 bases in between. The DNA for the CDR3 is TGTGCCAGTGTGGCAGGGGAGAAGGAGTACTTC. Protein sequence: CASVAGEKEYF.

This chain uses TRBV19 with TRBJ1-1; D is possibly TRBD1 (5 bases). The CDR3 length is 13 residues. The V gene's germline CDR1 is LNHDA and CDR2 SQIVND (reference sequence). V was trimmed by 6 bases and J by 6 bases, leaving 14 bases between them. The CDR3 nucleotides read TGTGCCAGTAGGGGGGGGAAGAAGCCTGAAGCTTTCTTT. This translates into CASRGGKKPEAFF.

The gene calls are TRBV5-6 and TRBJ2-3; D perhaps matches TRBD2 (6 bases). CDR3 size: 17 residues. The V end lost 3 bases, the J end lost 3 bases, and 20 bases lay between the germline ends. Per the germline V gene, CDR1 is SGHDT and CDR2 is YYEEEE. CDR3 region: CASSYILGGIGTDTQYF. In DNA, the CDR3 is TGTGCCAGCAGCTATATTCTCGGAGGGATTGGGACAGATACGCAGTATTTT.

This clone has more than one count but fewer than ten. The genes are TRBV7-9 and TRBJ1-3, with a possible D match to TRBD1 (5 bases). This CDR3 region has 15 residues. Germline V gives CDR1 SEHNR, CDR2 FQNEAQ (reference sequence). V shed 4 bases and J shed 0 bases, with 10 bases lying between them. The CDR3 is CASSSSGFSGNTIYF. CDR3 in DNA: TGTGCCAGCAGCTCCTCAGGGTTCTCTGGAAACACCATATATTTT.

This clone was seen a handful of times. J is TRBJ2-1 and V is TRBV6-1; D is perhaps TRBD2 (5 bases). V dropped 7 bases and J dropped 0 bases, with 13 bases sitting between them. CDR1 and CDR2 from the germline V gene are MNHNS and SASEGT. The CDR3 spans 15 residues. The CDR3 DNA sequence: TGTGCCAGCATCTCTACGAGCGGCTCCTACAATGAGCAGTTCTTC. Translating gives CASISTSGSYNEQFF.

This clone has only a few counts. The chain joins TRBV5-6 to TRBJ1-2; D possibly corresponds to TRBD1 (6 bases). The V end was cut by 0 bases, the J end by 8 bases, with 14 bases between. Germline V gene data show CDR1 as SGHDT and CDR2 as YYEEEE. CDR3 length: 14 amino acids. The CDR3 coding sequence is TGTGCCAGCAGCTTGGTACGGCAGGGGCGCGGCTACACCTTC. It encodes CASSLVRQGRGYTF.

This clone was seen a handful of times. This chain joins TRBV18 and TRBJ2-7; 7 nucleotides line up with TRBD2. V lost 5 bases and J lost 1; bases outside the gene matches: 8. This CDR3 contains 15 residues. The germline CDR1 and CDR2 sequences are KGHSH and LQKENI. CDR3 sequence: CASSTGGAASYEQYF. CDR3 nucleotide sequence: TGTGCCAGCTCAACGGGAGGAGCGGCGTCCTACGAGCAGTACTTC.

This clone turned up a few times. The V gene is TRBV4-1, the J gene TRBJ2-7; tentatively, D is TRBD1 (5 bases). This CDR3 spans 18 amino acids. V dropped 0 bases and J dropped 0 bases, with 18 bases sitting between them. Germline CDR1 is MGHRA and CDR2 is YSYEKL. The DNA of the CDR3 is TGCGCCAGCAGCCAAGAAGGTACGCGGACACTAAGCTCCTACGAGCAGTACTTC. Amino acid sequence: CASSQEGTRTLSSYEQYF.

The genes are TRBV28 and TRBJ2-1, with TRBD2 matching over 7 bases. The CDR3 is 15 residues long. V lost 2 bases and J lost 4; bases outside the gene matches: 5. In germline, CDR1 is MDHEN, CDR2 SYDVKM. CDR3 in DNA: TGTGCCAGCAGTTTAGGCGGGAGAGTTTACAATGAGCAGTTCTTC. Translated: CASSLGGRVYNEQFF.

V and J are TRBV6-5 and TRBJ2-7; TRBD1 agrees at 7 bases. CDR3 length: 14 amino acids. J was trimmed by 7 bases and V by 6 bases; bases with no gene match: 12. From germline, CDR1 is MNHEY and CDR2 SVGAGI. The CDR3 protein is CASRETVGGGEQYF. For the CDR3, the DNA is TGTGCCAGCAGAGAGACCGTAGGGGGCGGGGAGCAGTACTTC.

The table lists this clone with a few counts. The chain has TRBV19 and TRBJ1-2, with 8 nucleotides matching TRBD1. Germline CDR1 LNHDA, CDR2 SQIVND (reference sequence). This CDR3 contains 12 residues. V shed 5 bases, J shed 6 bases, and the junction held 2 bases outside the gene matches. The CDR3 DNA follows: TGTGCCAGTAGTGTGACAGGGGATGGCTACACCTTC. This translates into CASSVTGDGYTF.

V gene TRBV19 combines with J gene TRBJ2-3, with a possible D match to TRBD2 (5 bases). This CDR3 contains 14 residues. Germline V gene lookup returns CDR1 LNHDA and CDR2 SQIVND (reference sequence). The V end was cut by 5 bases, the J end by 3 bases, with 12 bases between. The CDR3 nucleotides are TGTGCCAGTAGTCCGGGAAAATTGACAGATACGCAGTATTTT. Protein: CASSPGKLTDTQYF.

V is TRBV11-2 and J is TRBJ2-7; a weak D match, TRBD1 (5 bases). The CDR3 has 13 amino acids. In germline, CDR1 is SGHAT, CDR2 FQNNGV. V was trimmed by 1 base and J by 2 bases, leaving 6 bases between them. The CDR3 DNA is TGTGCCAGCAGCTTAGGGGGCCCCTACGAGCAGTACTTC. It specifies CASSLGGPYEQYF.

The chain is built from TRBV30 and TRBJ1-5; TRBD1 agrees at 7 bases. J gave up 0 bases and V 3 bases, and 11 bases lay outside the gene matches. Germline CDR1 and CDR2: GTSNPN and SVGIG (reference sequence). The CDR3 is 17 amino acids. Here the CDR3 reads CAWSPPRQGLSNQPQHF. CDR3 in DNA: TGTGCCTGGAGCCCGCCGAGACAGGGACTTAGCAATCAGCCCCAGCATTTT. Full variable domain (missing parts from reference TRBV30 and TRBJ1-5): SQTIHQWPATLVQPVGSPLSLECTVEGTSNPNLYWYRQAAGRGLQLLFYSVGIGQISSEVPQNLSASRPQDRQFILSSKKLLLSDSGFYLCAWSPPRQGLSNQPQHFGDGTRLSIL.

V usage is TRBV27 and J usage is TRBJ2-3; D is uncertain. Trimming stripped 7 bases from V and 6 bases from J, with 17 bases between. The CDR3 consists of 14 residues. CDR1 is MNHEY, CDR2 SMNVEV, per germline (reference sequence). CDR3 coding DNA: TGTGCCAGCACCTCGGTGGGTCCCAGGGATACGCAGTATTTT. This translates into CASTSVGPRDTQYF.

Only one count was recorded for this clone. The V and J genes are TRBV10-2 and TRBJ2-1; 16 nucleotides match TRBD2. With V trimmed by 9 bases and J by 0 bases, 5 bases remained unmatched. Germline CDR1 WSHSY, CDR2 SAAADI. The CDR3 covers 17 residues. Here the CDR3 reads CARPGLAGGSSYNEQFF. For the CDR3, the DNA is TGCGCCAGACCGGGACTAGCGGGGGGGAGCTCCTACAATGAGCAGTTCTTC.

This clone has only a few counts. The chain is built from TRBV5-6 and TRBJ1-5; the D gene is possibly TRBD1 (5 bases). Trimming took off 4 bases at V and 0 bases at J, with 8 bases between the two ends. Germline CDR1 reads SGHDT; CDR2 reads YYEEEE. The CDR3 length is 14 residues. The CDR3 here is CASSRGGSNQPQHF. The CDR3 DNA reads as TGTGCCAGCAGCCGGGGGGGTAGCAATCAGCCCCAGCATTTT.

There are a few counts of this clone. The rearrangement joins TRBV5-1 to TRBJ2-7; D may be TRBD2 (6 bases). Trimming left V 0 bases short and J 4 bases short, with 11 bases between. Looked up from germline, CDR1 is SGHRS and CDR2 is YFSETQ. CDR3 length equals 14 residues. The CDR3 region has the DNA TGCGCCAGCAGCTTGGAGGCTAGCGAGTACGAGCAGTACTTC. Its translation: CASSLEASEYEQYF. The full variable domain, in which reference TRBV5-1 and TRBJ2-7 provide the parts outside the CDR3, is KAGVTQTPRYLIKTRGQQVTLSCSPISGHRSVSWYQQTPGQGLQFLFEYFSETQRNKGNFPGRFSGRQFSNSRSEMNVSTLELGDSALYLCASSLEASEYEQYFGPGTRLTVT.

J is TRBJ2-7 and V is TRBV9, with 8 bases that match TRBD2. V trimming: 0 bases; J trimming: 1 base; junction bases outside the gene matches: 6. The CDR3 has 16 residues. CDR1 and CDR2 (germline): SGDLS, YYNGEE. CDR3 nucleotides: TGTGCCAGCAGCGTAGGGGGTAGCGGGGCTTCCTACGAGCAGTACTTC. The encoded protein is CASSVGGSGASYEQYF.

This clone has only a few counts. This chain links TRBV30 with TRBJ1-5; the match to TRBD1 covers 10 bases. Germline CDR1 and CDR2: GTSNPN and SVGIG (reference sequence). J lost 6 bases, V lost 0 bases, and 2 bases had no gene match. This CDR3 has 14 amino acids. In DNA form, the CDR3 reads TGTGCCTGGAGTGTAGGACAGGGGGTTCAGCCCCAGCATTTT. Protein sequence: CAWSVGQGVQPQHF.

The rearrangement links TRBV6-5 to TRBJ2-7, with D maybe TRBD1 (6 bases). Germline values: CDR1 MNHEY, CDR2 SVGAGI. The CDR3 has 14 amino acids. V dropped 5 bases and J dropped 2 bases, with 13 bases sitting between them. CDR3 loop: CASSTMDRAYEQYF. In nucleotides, the CDR3 is TGTGCCAGCAGTACCATGGACAGAGCCTACGAGCAGTACTTC.

V gene TRBV18 combines with J gene TRBJ1-5; 8 nucleotides agree with TRBD1. The CDR3 consists of 14 residues. V trimming: 5 bases; J trimming: 7 bases; junction bases outside the gene matches: 7. The germline V gene has CDR1 KGHSH and CDR2 LQKENI. The CDR3 region is CASSRDRGMQPQHF. The CDR3 DNA sequence: TGTGCCAGCTCAAGAGACAGGGGAATGCAGCCCCAGCATTTT. Full variable domain (missing parts from reference TRBV18 and TRBJ1-5): NAGVMQNPRHLVRRRGQEARLRCSPMKGHSHVYWYRQLPEEGLKFMVYLQKENIIDESGMPKERFSAEFPKEGPSILRIQQVVRGDSAAYFCASSRDRGMQPQHFGDGTRLSIL.

V usage is TRBV25-1 and J usage is TRBJ1-1; 7 positions agree with TRBD1. The CDR3 is 14 amino acids. Germline V gene lookup returns CDR1 MGHDK and CDR2 SYGVNS. The V segment lost 4 bases and the J segment 1 base; nucleotides outside the gene matches: 3. CDR3 in amino acids: CASSAQGRNTEAFF. CDR3 bases: TGTGCCAGCAGTGCACAGGGGAGGAACACTGAAGCTTTCTTT.

This clone was picked up a small number of times. The chain links TRBV19 to TRBJ1-4, with D unresolved. The germline gives CDR1 LNHDA, CDR2 SQIVND (reference sequence). CDR3 length: 13 amino acids. V was clipped by 5 bases and J by 8 bases, with 12 bases between them. CDR3 residues: CASSFSGGEKLFF. CDR3 nucleotides: TGTGCCAGTAGTTTCTCAGGAGGCGAAAAACTGTTTTTT.